This TCR beta chain originates from a study of shared clonotypes between healthy human individuals (dated by TCRdb to 2020 to 2022). About the investigation overall: A couple of women and a few men aged 18 to 49 years were included in the cohort. Blood TCR repertoires of five healthy adults were deeply sequenced to estimate repertoire size and the extent of clonotype sharing between individuals. Libraries were prepared and TCR repertoires were sequenced by different laboratories using diverse techniques, in order to increase sequencing depth and limit assay-specific biases. Each donor's leukapheresis produced roughly between roughly 0.85 and 9 billion PBMCs. Overall results and qualifications from the work: Only blood was sampled, and tissue TCR repertoires likely differ from those in blood. Pairwise subsampling indicated that sequencing depth was expected to affect the degree of clonotype sharing among donors. Because the study included a small number of donors, the genetic and exposure-history diversity represented was limited.

There are many counts of this clone. The clone's antigen remains unknown. The input lacks base qualities; no much larger clone sits a single base away. The donors were healthy, HIV-negative adults who had no recently reported acute infections or vaccinations. All donors were Caucasian adults living in Nashville, Tennessee, USA. For unsorted samples, tens of millions of PBMCs were counted, and genomic DNA was extracted using the QIAamp DNA Blood Mini kit. Blood was collected by leukapheresis, and PBMCs were isolated by Ficoll-Histopaque density gradient centrifugation and then cryopreserved in liquid nitrogen vapor phase. Between the V and J ends, shortened by 8 bases and 4 bases respectively, the junction contains 21 bases. CDR1 and CDR2 are drawn from the germline V gene: MDHEN, SYDVKM. The CDR3 spans 16 residues, from the cysteine through the phenylalanine. Only CDR3 DNA is held: 48 bases, read in frame from base 1.

Using the deep immunoSEQ assay, multiplex PCR amplified TCR CDR3 regions from genomic DNA. For each cell subset, the extracted genomic DNA was distributed evenly across all wells of several immunoSEQ 96-well plates, and each plate served as one replicate. For unsorted PBMC, each replicate PCR was loaded with about 300 ng genomic DNA, equivalent to roughly 31,000 T cell genomes. Unsorted PBMC genomic DNA was sequenced across ten immunoSEQ deep assay plates. Purified libraries were quantified with a Qubit 3.0 fluorometer, sized on a Bioanalyzer 2100, and re-quantified with the KAPA Library Quantification kit. Every immunoSEQ 96-well plate was sequenced on a dedicated single-read 150-cycle Illumina NextSeq 550 flow cell. The authors' analysis ran thus. Because the immunoSEQ output held only junctional sequences and lacked quality scores, the filtering could not match the filtering applied to full-length reads. To assign V/J genes and CDR3, sequences were annotated against IMGT germline references using PyIR, a Python wrapper for IgBLAST v1.9. Reads with weak V/J assignments (E-value above 1e-6), missing CDR3, stop codons, out-of-frame junctions, or ambiguous translated residues were removed. V3J clonotypes were defined as sequences sharing an identical inferred V gene, J gene, and CDR3 amino acid sequence. Percentage overlap between repertoires was computed as shared unique clonotypes divided by the size of the smaller repertoire. RTK rarefaction, the Chao1 estimator, and Recon v2.1 estimates of unobserved clonotypes were used to assess repertoire richness. Entries here come from immuneACCESS through TCRdb and include only in-frame sequences with V and J called. Some clones fail to appear in such tables; in the studies checked, an unresolved V gene covers under half of the shortfall, and the cause of the remainder is unknown. The DNA gave D and trimming, while V, J and clone size come from that table. The sample has roughly 490,000 clones on record, less than 80% of them singletons. The ten biggest clones cover 10% to 15% of the sample.

The chain is encoded by TRBV28 joined to TRBJ1-5; a tentative D match to TRBD1 spans 5 bases. Sequenced input: PBMCs. This TCR was sampled from a woman aged 40 to 49 in good health. Some clones in this sample may be carry-over from other donors' samples. The CDR3 reads CASGRGELGRNQPQHF. The sequence in DNA is TGTGCCAGCGGGCGGGGAGAGCTGGGGCGAAATCAGCCCCAGCATTTT.